One sample yielded the 25 T cell receptor beta chains listed below, sequenced in a study of blood T cells in healthy people across ages. Primers used in a second PCR of about 7 to 12 cycles were a sample-barcoded 5' primer and a J-beta primer mix. MiXCR, run by TCRdb on the 5' RACE reads, gives a single entry per CDR3 protein. The sample has roughly 800,000 distinct CDR3 sequences; around a quarter are singletons. The same data also went into a second study, on T cells of mothers and their children.

Sequences were obtained from blood. The receptors originated from a boy between 10 and 17 years old in good health.

The chain carries TRBV5-1 and TRBJ2-1, with 7 bases fitting TRBD2. The V segment lost 0 bases and the J segment 3 bases; nucleotides outside the gene matches: 15. Germline V gene sequence: CDR1 SGHRS, CDR2 YFSETQ. The length of the CDR3 is 19 residues. In DNA form, the CDR3 reads TGCGCCAGCAGCTTGGACCGCCGAGATGGAGCGGGGCTCTACAATGAGCAGTTCTTC. Encoded protein: CASSLDRRDGAGLYNEQFF.

This clonotype was observed a few times. The chain joins TRBV28 to TRBJ1-2; D may be TRBD1 (6 bases). Trimming took off 5 bases at V and 5 bases at J, with 12 bases between the two ends. Germline CDR1 and CDR2: MDHEN and SYDVKM. CDR3 length: 13 amino acids. The CDR3 DNA sequence: TGTGCCAGCAGTCCCGGACAGACTTATGGCTACACCTTC. It encodes CASSPGQTYGYTF.

The V and J genes are TRBV27 and TRBJ2-7; tentatively, D is TRBD1 (5 bases). Trimming left V 10 bases short and J 4 bases short, with 11 bases between. This CDR3 region has 11 residues. Looked up from germline, CDR1 is MNHEY and CDR2 is SMNVEV (reference sequence). CDR3 loop: CATFKGYEQYF. The DNA of the CDR3 is TGTGCCACCTTTAAGGGGTACGAGCAGTACTTC.

V usage is TRBV28 and J usage is TRBJ1-1; 9 nucleotides line up with TRBD1. V lost 3 bases, J lost 2 bases, and 7 bases stayed unmatched. Germline V CDR1 and CDR2: MDHEN, SYDVKM. CDR3 size: 16 residues. CDR3 nucleotides: TGTGCCAGCAGTTTCGGAGCGGGACAGGGTAACACTGAAGCTTTCTTT. It is translated as CASSFGAGQGNTEAFF.

This clonotype was counted a few times. The DNA for the CDR3 is TGTGCCAGCAGTTACAGCCAAAGACGGGCCGAGAACACCGGGGAGCTGTTTTTT. This translates into CASSYSQRRAENTGELFF. The chain couples TRBV6-2 or TRBV6-3 to TRBJ2-2, with D uncertain. V lost 2 bases and J lost 1, with 17 bases in between. CDR1 is MNHEY and CDR2 is SVGEGT in the germline V gene. There are 18 residues in the CDR3.

This clonotype was seen only a few times. The gene calls are TRBV6-2 or TRBV6-3 and TRBJ2-7; 8 bases match TRBD1. V lost 8 bases and J lost 2; bases outside the gene matches: 5. Germline lookup yields CDR1 MNHEY and CDR2 SVGEGT. The CDR3 sequence is 13 residues long. The CDR3 reads CASGTGKPYEQYF. DNA for the CDR3: TGTGCCAGCGGGACAGGTAAACCCTACGAGCAGTACTTC.

In this sample, this clonotype turned up a few times. V usage is TRBV12-3 or TRBV12-4 and J usage is TRBJ2-7; D possibly matches TRBD1 or TRBD2 (6 bases each). V gave up 2 bases and J gave up 1 base, with 12 bases separating them. The CDR3 totals 15 residues. CDR3 in DNA: TGTGCCAGCAGTTTATTTGGGGGGCTATCCTACGAGCAGTACTTC. Its protein product is CASSLFGGLSYEQYF.

The V call is TRBV12-3 or TRBV12-4, the J call TRBJ2-5; D is perhaps TRBD1 (6 bases). The DNA end is more similar to TRBJ2-1, so the J call may be wrong. The CDR3 spans 13 residues. In DNA, the CDR3 is TGTGCCAGCAGCGCAGGACAGAACAATGAGCAGTTCTTC. Protein product: CASSAGQNNEQFF.

V and J are TRBV4-1 and TRBJ2-7, with D tentatively TRBD2 (5 bases). Germline V gene sequence: CDR1 MGHRA, CDR2 YSYEKL. CDR3 length: 15 amino acids. Deletions cut 2 bases from V and 2 bases from J, with 13 bases between. Here the CDR3 reads CASSQTLAIPYEQYF. The CDR3 DNA reads as TGCGCCAGCAGCCAAACTCTAGCTATACCCTACGAGCAGTACTTC.

There are a few counts of this clonotype. The CDR3 DNA reads TGCGCCAGCAGCCAAGAGTACGGGGGGCGCAGCACAGATACGCAGTATTTT. Translated, it gives CASSQEYGGRSTDTQYF. The chain is built from TRBV4-1 and TRBJ2-3; maybe TRBD2 (7 bases). This CDR3 spans 17 amino acids. Trimming removed 0 bases at V and 0 bases at J, with 13 bases between. Germline V CDR1 and CDR2: MGHRA, YSYEKL.

The chain couples TRBV2 to TRBJ2-1, with a tentative D call TRBD2 (5 bases). CDR3 size: 15 residues. V lost 1 base and J lost 3, with 10 bases in between. CDR1 is SNHLY, CDR2 FYNNEI, per germline. The CDR3 nucleotides are TGTGCCAGCAGTGAAGGAGGGAGACGCTACAATGAGCAGTTCTTC. It codes for CASSEGGRRYNEQFF.

This chain connects TRBV14 to TRBJ1-1; tentative D call: TRBD1 (5 bases). Trimming took 0 bases from V and 0 from J, leaving 17 bases between them. The CDR3 runs 18 residues. From germline, CDR1 is SGHDN and CDR2 FVKESK. For the CDR3, the DNA is TGTGCCAGCAGCCAAGATGGGGGGATCGAAAGCTTGAACACTGAAGCTTTCTTT. It codes for CASSQDGGIESLNTEAFF.

This clonotype has just a few counts. The chain employs TRBV4-1 and TRBJ2-7, with 9 bases matching TRBD1. The J segment lost 4 bases and the V segment lost 2 bases, leaving 6 bases of the junction unmatched. Germline-derived CDR1 and CDR2 are MGHRA and YSYEKL. The CDR3 spans 15 residues. CDR3 sequence (DNA): TGCGCCAGCAGCCAACCGACGACAGGGGGATACGAGCAGTACTTC. It translates to CASSQPTTGGYEQYF.

This clonotype has a handful of counts. This sequence joins TRBV29-1 and TRBJ2-1, with D possibly called TRBD1 or TRBD2 (5 bases each). This CDR3 spans 17 amino acids. Looked up from germline, CDR1 is SQVTM and CDR2 is ANQGSEA. Between the trimmed V and J ends, which lost 1 base and 0 bases, there was a span of 16 bases. CDR3 coding DNA: TGCAGCGTTGAAGCCCTTGCCGGGGCTAACTCCTACAATGAGCAGTTCTTC. Protein: CSVEALAGANSYNEQFF.

The chain recombines TRBV29-1 with TRBJ2-2; D is unresolved. V lost 6 bases, J lost 1 base, and 6 bases lay in between. Germline loops: CDR1 SQVTM, CDR2 ANQGSEA. The CDR3 extends over 12 amino acids. CDR3 residues: CSVTKNTGELFF. DNA of the CDR3: TGCAGCGTGACCAAGAACACCGGGGAGCTGTTTTTT.

This clonotype is a singleton in its sample. The gene calls are TRBV5-5 and TRBJ2-5; 7 bases align to TRBD2. The J call could be wrong; TRBJ2-7 is a better fit for the DNA end. Germline values: CDR1 SGHKS, CDR2 YYEKEE (reference sequence). The CDR3 runs to 13 residues. CDR3 protein: CASSRSREGEQYF. CDR3 DNA sequence: TGTGCCAGCAGTCGGTCCAGGGAGGGCGAGCAGTACTTC.

This clonotype was found a few times. The chain is built from TRBV2 and TRBJ2-3; 11 positions agree with TRBD2. V trimming: 7 bases; J trimming: 3 bases; junction bases outside the gene matches: 9. The CDR3 is made up of 16 amino acids. The germline CDR1 and CDR2 sequences are SNHLY and FYNNEI. CDR3 protein: CASNSGRGFVTDTQYF. CDR3 bases: TGTGCCAGCAATAGCGGGAGGGGTTTCGTGACAGATACGCAGTATTTT.

This clonotype showed up just once. The chain has TRBV6-6 and TRBJ2-2, with D possibly matching TRBD1 (6 bases). From germline, CDR1 is MNHNY and CDR2 SVGAGI (reference sequence). The CDR3 sequence is 17 residues long. V was shortened by 8 bases and J by 4 bases, with 23 bases between the two germline ends. The CDR3 reads CASRTQQGFRSTGELFF. The CDR3 DNA follows: TGTGCCAGCCGCACCCAACAGGGTTTTAGGAGCACCGGGGAGCTGTTTTTT.

The chain employs TRBV5-5 and TRBJ2-1; no reliable D call. Germline V gene lookup returns CDR1 SGHKS and CDR2 YYEKEE (reference sequence). This CDR3 contains 15 residues. The V end lost 0 bases, the J end lost 0 bases, and 7 bases lay between the germline ends. The chain's CDR3 is CASSLEESSYNEQFF. CDR3 in DNA: TGTGCCAGCAGCTTGGAGGAGAGCTCCTACAATGAGCAGTTCTTC.

The CDR3 loop is CSARDRRGGNEKLFF. CDR3 nucleotide sequence: TGCAGTGCTAGAGATAGAAGGGGTGGTAATGAAAAACTGTTTTTT. The V gene is TRBV20-1, the J gene TRBJ1-4, with D tentatively TRBD1 (5 bases). In germline, CDR1 is DFQATT, CDR2 SNEGSKA (reference sequence). The V end was cut by 0 bases, the J end by 4 bases, with 12 bases between. This CDR3 is 15 amino acids long.

At least ten counts were recorded for this clonotype. The chain recombines TRBV12-3 or TRBV12-4 with TRBJ2-5, with a tentative D call TRBD1 (6 bases). The CDR3 runs 16 residues. V gave up 0 bases and J gave up 1 base, with 12 bases separating them. The CDR3 bases are TGTGCCAGCAGTTTAGCCGGCACAGGGTTCCAAGAGACCCAGTACTTC. It yields the protein CASSLAGTGFQETQYF.

This clonotype was picked up a small number of times. The chain recombines TRBV7-2 with TRBJ1-2; no clear D. V lost 5 bases and J lost 4, with 8 bases in between. This CDR3 region has 12 residues. Germline loops: CDR1 SGHTA, CDR2 FQGNSA. The CDR3 nucleotides are TGTGCCAGCAGCAACCCTGGCTATGGCTACACCTTC. Protein: CASSNPGYGYTF.

The chain joins TRBV7-2 to TRBJ1-2; unclear D gene. V lost 2 bases to trimming and J lost 2 bases, with 12 bases between them. The CDR3 runs to 15 residues. The V gene's germline CDR1 is SGHTA and CDR2 FQGNSA. The CDR3 protein is CASSLSLTGNYGYTF. Written as DNA, the CDR3 is TGTGCCAGCAGCTTATCCTTGACCGGCAACTATGGCTACACCTTC.

The chain employs TRBV7-2 and TRBJ2-3, with D unresolved. The CDR3 is 12 amino acids. V dropped 5 bases and J dropped 4 bases, with 7 bases sitting between them. Germline V lookup: CDR1 SGHTA, CDR2 FQGNSA. CDR3 DNA: TGTGCCAGCAGCCCAATCGCAGATACGCAGTATTTT. Its translation: CASSPIADTQYF.

The chain has TRBV14 and TRBJ2-1; D may be TRBD1 or TRBD2 (5 bases each). In germline, CDR1 is SGHDN, CDR2 FVKESK. Trimming stripped 4 bases from V and 4 bases from J, with 29 bases between. The CDR3 has 20 residues. CDR3 residues: CASSPATRGSGNFRYNEQFF. Here the CDR3 DNA reads TGTGCCAGCAGCCCAGCGACAAGGGGTTCGGGGAACTTTCGGTACAATGAGCAGTTCTTC.